These 24 T cell receptor beta chains came from one sample sequenced in a study of metastatic and nonmetastatic thyroid tumors. TCRdb re-analyzed the PCR reads through MiXCR. The table records around 28,000 clones, under 30% of them present only once. Among the patients, none had received any treatment before thyroid surgery. Sequenced sample: blood. These TCRs come from a female donor with papillary thyroid cancer or a benign thyroid nodule (not recorded which). Some clones in this sample may be carry-over from other donors' samples.

This clone was counted at least ten times. The V call is TRBV5-6, the J call TRBJ1-4; TRBD1 matches 8 bases. Looked up from germline, CDR1 is SGHDT and CDR2 is YYEEEE. The trim removed 5 bases at V and 8 bases at J, leaving 14 bases unmatched. This CDR3 is 16 amino acids long. The CDR3 reads CASRTIGTGGGEKLFF. The CDR3 DNA follows: TGTGCCAGCAGGACCATTGGGACAGGCGGAGGGGAAAAACTGTTTTTT.

The chain combines TRBV6-5 with TRBJ1-6; 7 bases align to TRBD1. This CDR3 region has 15 residues. V was pared by 0 bases and J by 8 bases, with 4 bases of the junction left unmatched. In germline, CDR1 is MNHEY, CDR2 SVGAGI. As DNA, the CDR3 is TGTGCCAGCAGTTACTCGAGGCAGGGGGATTCACCCCTCCACTTT. Protein product: CASSYSRQGDSPLHF.

CDR3 DNA: TGTGCCAGCAGCCCTGGAGGGGCCGGGTACGAGCAGTACTTC. Translation gives CASSPGGAGYEQYF. This chain joins TRBV9 and TRBJ2-7, with D perhaps matching TRBD2 (6 bases). This CDR3 has 14 amino acids. The germline V gene has CDR1 SGDLS and CDR2 YYNGEE. The ends were cut back, 4 bases at V and 4 bases at J, with 15 bases in the middle.

Turning to this clone: The missing conserved phenylalanine or tryptophan at the end of this CDR3 makes a read error likely. The V call is TRBV11-2, the J call TRBJ1-2, with 7 bases identical to TRBD1. Trimming took 5 bases from V and 4 from J; bases not matched to a gene: 7. This CDR3 comprises 14 residues. Germline V CDR1 and CDR2: SGHAT, FQNNGV. In DNA, the CDR3 is TGTGCCAGCAGCGCACCCACAGGGGTCTATGGCTACACCCTC. It translates to CASSAPTGVYGYTL.

The V gene is TRBV6-1, the J gene TRBJ2-2; no definite D call. Looked up from germline, CDR1 is MNHNS and CDR2 is SASEGT. The CDR3 has 12 amino acids. Trimming cost V 8 bases and J 0 bases, with 4 bases left between them. CDR3 loop: CASCANTGELFF. The DNA for the CDR3 is TGTGCCAGCTGTGCGAACACCGGGGAGCTGTTTTTT.

This clone was seen only a few times. The chain joins TRBV6-2 or TRBV6-3 to TRBJ2-7, with TRBD2 matching over 13 bases. The CDR3 runs to 17 residues. Germline V gives CDR1 MNHEY, CDR2 SVGEGT. Trimming removed 6 bases from V and 0 bases from J; junction bases left unmatched: 8. The CDR3 region is CASSTKGLAGPSYEQYF. In DNA form, the CDR3 reads TGTGCCAGCAGCACAAAGGGACTAGCGGGGCCCTCCTACGAGCAGTACTTC.

This clone has a count of ten or more. The chain uses TRBV6-1 and TRBJ1-5; D not resolved. The germline CDR1 and CDR2 sequences are MNHNS and SASEGT. The V end lost 1 base, the J end lost 4 bases, and 11 bases lay between the germline ends. This CDR3 contains 15 residues. The CDR3 here is CASSEVELVNQPQHF. The CDR3 DNA is TGTGCCAGCAGTGAAGTTGAGTTGGTAAATCAGCCCCAGCATTTT.

This clone is medium-sized within its sample. V usage is TRBV6-2 or TRBV6-3 and J usage is TRBJ1-2; D is undetermined. V lost 2 bases, J lost 7 bases, and 11 bases lay in between. The germline CDR1 and CDR2 sequences are MNHEY and SVGEGT. This CDR3 has 13 amino acids. The CDR3 is CASSYLMGTGYTF. As DNA, the CDR3 is TGTGCCAGCAGTTACCTTATGGGAACTGGCTACACCTTC.

This chain links TRBV6-4 with TRBJ2-7, with D tentatively TRBD1 (6 bases). The V gene's germline CDR1 is MRHNA and CDR2 SNTAGT. CDR3 length equals 11 residues. The V end was cut by 8 bases, the J end by 12 bases, with 17 bases between. The chain's CDR3 is CASVGPAGAYF. Here the CDR3 DNA reads TGTGCCAGCGTCGGTCCCGCAGGGGCGTACTTC.

This clone is deemed medium-sized. The chain is built from TRBV20-1 and TRBJ2-7; 10 bases line up with TRBD2. The germline V gene encodes CDR1 DFQATT and CDR2 SNEGSKA (reference sequence). V lost 5 bases and J lost 2; bases outside the gene matches: 9. The CDR3 consists of 15 residues. This CDR3 is CSAEPGTSATYEQYF. For the CDR3, the DNA is TGCAGTGCTGAACCCGGGACTAGCGCTACCTACGAGCAGTACTTC.

The CDR3 DNA sequence: TGTGCCAGCAGCTTAGGTGGCAGGGCGAACACCGGGGAGCTGTTTTTT. It is translated as CASSLGGRANTGELFF. V and J are TRBV11-1 and TRBJ2-2, with a weak D call TRBD1 (5 bases). The CDR3 totals 16 residues. V was shortened by 1 base and J by 0 bases, with 9 bases between the two germline ends. Germline V CDR1 and CDR2: SGHAT, FQDESV (reference sequence).

This clone has only a few counts. The V gene is TRBV6-1, the J gene TRBJ1-6; D is perhaps TRBD1 (6 bases). V lost 8 bases and J 7 bases, leaving 9 bases between the germline ends. The CDR3 runs 12 residues. The germline V gene encodes CDR1 MNHNS and CDR2 SASEGT. In DNA, the CDR3 is TGTGCCAGCGGGCAGGGGAATTCACCCCTCCACTTT. Translating gives CASGQGNSPLHF.

This clone appeared a few times. The chain is built from TRBV10-3 and TRBJ2-1; D is tentatively TRBD1 or TRBD2 (5 bases each). Germline lookup yields CDR1 ENHRY and CDR2 SYGVKD. The CDR3 sequence is 17 residues long. The V end lost 0 bases, the J end lost 4 bases, and 16 bases lay between the germline ends. The CDR3 spells CAISESGPTRRYNEQFF. The CDR3 region has the DNA TGTGCCATCAGTGAGTCGGGACCCACAAGACGTTACAATGAGCAGTTCTTC.

This clone was detected many times. The chain couples TRBV14 to TRBJ1-2, with D perhaps TRBD1 (5 bases). The CDR3 runs to 15 residues. Germline loops: CDR1 SGHDN, CDR2 FVKESK. V was cut by 1 base and J by 8 bases, with 17 bases left in between. The CDR3 nucleotides are TGTGCCAGCAGCCAAGTCGGGGCCAGGCTAGGGGGCTACACCTTC. Protein: CASSQVGARLGGYTF.

This clone occurred many times. This rearrangement joins TRBV20-1 to TRBJ2-2; the match to TRBD2 covers 11 bases. J gave up 1 base and V 6 bases, and 4 bases lay outside the gene matches. This CDR3 contains 15 residues. From germline, CDR1 is DFQATT and CDR2 SNEGSKA (reference sequence). The DNA for the CDR3 is TGCAGTGCGACAACTAGCGGGAGGAACACCGGGGAGCTGTTTTTT. As protein: CSATTSGRNTGELFF.

This clone was detected many times. J is TRBJ2-1 and V is TRBV15, with unresolved D. The CDR3 extends over 13 amino acids. Trimming pared 5 bases from V and 8 bases from J, leaving 13 bases between. Germline assignment: CDR1 LNHNV and CDR2 YYDKDF (reference sequence). The CDR3 nucleotides are TGTGCCACCAGCGGACGTGGGTGGGATGAGCAGTTCTTC. It is translated as CATSGRGWDEQFF.

As to this clone: A read error may produce the germline difference seen at one junction end. The sample contains more than one DNA sequence encoding this CDR3. The chain joins TRBV7-2 to TRBJ2-3; 9 nucleotides line up with TRBD2. Germline V gene data show CDR1 as SGHTA and CDR2 as FQGNSA. The CDR3 totals 15 residues. In DNA, the CDR3 is TGTGCCAGCAGCTTAAGCGGGAGGAGGGATGATACGCAGTACTTT. Its protein product is CASSLSGRRDDTQYF.

This clone occurred a few times. V is TRBV5-1 and J is TRBJ2-3; 9 bases match TRBD1. V was clipped by 2 bases and J by 1 base; unmatched bases: 5. CDR1 SGHRS and CDR2 YFSETQ come from the germline V gene. The CDR3 is made up of 16 amino acids. DNA for the CDR3: TGCGCCAGCAGCTTAGAACAGGGGGCTCGCACAGATACGCAGTATTTT. Translating it yields CASSLEQGARTDTQYF. Together with reference TRBV5-1 and TRBJ2-3, the CDR3 gives the full variable domain: KAGVTQTPRYLIKTRGQQVTLSCSPISGHRSVSWYQQTPGQGLQFLFEYFSETQRNKGNFPGRFSGRQFSNSRSEMNVSTLELGDSALYLCASSLEQGARTDTQYFGPGTRLTVL.

The chain employs TRBV3-1 and TRBJ1-2, with D possibly TRBD1 on 6 matching bases. Between the trimmed V and J ends, which lost 5 bases and 4 bases, there was a span of 17 bases. The CDR3 covers 15 residues. Germline CDR1 is LGHDT and CDR2 is YNNKEL (reference sequence). CDR3 in amino acids: CASSTIEGGGYGYTF. CDR3 nucleotides: TGTGCCAGCAGCACTATTGAAGGGGGAGGCTATGGCTACACCTTC.

The J gene is TRBJ2-1, the V gene TRBV4-3, with D perhaps TRBD2 (5 bases). The V gene lost 6 bases and the J gene lost 0 bases, with 9 bases spanning the gap. CDR1 and CDR2 (germline): LGHNA, YSLEER. There are 14 residues in the CDR3. CDR3 sequence: CASSRGGSYNEQFF. CDR3 DNA: TGCGCCAGCAGTCGCGGAGGCTCCTACAATGAGCAGTTCTTC.

This clone appeared a few times. The CDR3 is CASSLATGFMDNSPLHF. The DNA of the CDR3 is TGTGCCAGCAGTTTAGCGACAGGGTTCATGGATAATTCACCCCTCCACTTT. The genes are TRBV12-3 or TRBV12-4 and TRBJ1-6; 7 nucleotides match TRBD1. J lost 5 bases, V lost 0 bases, and 7 bases had no gene match. The CDR3 consists of 17 residues.

Many counts were recorded for this clone. The chain recombines TRBV9 with TRBJ1-1; D is unclear. The CDR3 loop spans 14 amino acids. Germline V gives CDR1 SGDLS, CDR2 YYNGEE. Trimming removed 3 bases at V and 3 bases at J, with 12 bases between. CDR3 region: CASSASLRDTEAFF. In DNA form, the CDR3 reads TGTGCCAGCAGCGCGTCCCTTCGGGACACTGAAGCTTTCTTT.

This clone came up many times. This chain connects TRBV18 to TRBJ2-2; no reliable D call. The CDR3 contains 16 residues. From germline, CDR1 is KGHSH and CDR2 LQKENI. Trimming removed 5 bases at V and 1 base at J, with 14 bases between. CDR3 protein: CASSSGSDQNTGELFF. CDR3 nucleotides: TGTGCCAGCTCATCAGGTTCGGACCAGAACACCGGGGAGCTGTTTTTT.

The chain links TRBV5-1 to TRBJ2-7, with 10 bases aligning to TRBD1. The CDR3 runs to 14 residues. The J segment lost 2 bases and the V segment lost 4 bases, leaving 3 bases of the junction unmatched. Germline CDR1 is SGHRS and CDR2 is YFSETQ. The CDR3 DNA reads TGCGCCAGCAGCGGGGGACAGGGGACCTACGAGCAGTACTTC. Encoded protein: CASSGGQGTYEQYF.